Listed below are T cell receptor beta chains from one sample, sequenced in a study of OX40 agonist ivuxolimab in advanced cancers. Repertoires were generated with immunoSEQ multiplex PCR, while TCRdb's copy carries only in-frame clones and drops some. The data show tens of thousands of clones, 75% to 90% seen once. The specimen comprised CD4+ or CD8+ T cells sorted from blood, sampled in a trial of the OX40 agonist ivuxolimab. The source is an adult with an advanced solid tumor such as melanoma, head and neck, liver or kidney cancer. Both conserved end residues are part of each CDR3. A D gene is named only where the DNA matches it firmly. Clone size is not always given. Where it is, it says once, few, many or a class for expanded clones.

CDR3 DNA: TGTGCCAGCAAATCGACAGGGGAGCCGTCTCCAATTTTT
CDR3 protein: CASKSTGEPSPIF
D gene: TRBD1
V gene: TRBV28
J gene: TRBJ1-3
clone size: NA

CDR3 DNA: TGTGCCAGCAGTTTGAGGGAGGGAAACACCATATATTTT
CDR3 protein: CASSLREGNTIYF
D gene: NA
V gene: TRBV27
J gene: TRBJ1-3
clone size: NA

CDR3 DNA: TGTGCCGGTCCGGGACAACTAAACACTGAAGCTTTCTTT
CDR3 protein: CAGPGQLNTEAFF
D gene: NA
V gene: TRBV30
J gene: TRBJ1-1
clone size: once

CDR3 DNA: TGTGCCAGCAGTTTATCCGTGAACACTGAAGCTTTCTTT
CDR3 protein: CASSLSVNTEAFF
D gene: NA
V gene: TRBV27
J gene: TRBJ1-1
clone size: NA

CDR3 DNA: TGTGCCAGTAGTCCCCGTTCGGGTCGGGGGGAGACCCAGTACTTC
CDR3 protein: CASSPRSGRGETQYF
D gene: NA
V gene: TRBV19
J gene: TRBJ2-5
clone size: few

CDR3 DNA: TGTGCCAGCAGCTCCGGGGATCGGATTGAGCAGTTCTTC
CDR3 protein: CASSSGDRIEQFF
D gene: NA
V gene: TRBV7-9
J gene: TRBJ2-1
clone size: NA

CDR3 DNA: TGTGCCAGCAGCCCGTCGACTAGCAATTCAGATACGCAGTATTTT
CDR3 protein: CASSPSTSNSDTQYF
D gene: TRBD2
V gene: TRBV7-3
J gene: TRBJ2-3
clone size: NA

CDR3 DNA: TGTGCCAGCAGTTTAGGGGGGTCCTACAATGAGCAGTTCTTC
CDR3 protein: CASSLGGSYNEQFF
D gene: NA
V gene: TRBV27
J gene: TRBJ2-1
clone size: NA

CDR3 DNA: TGTGCCAGCAGCGTAGCTTGGACTAGCGACGAGCAGTTCTTC
CDR3 protein: CASSVAWTSDEQFF
D gene: TRBD2
V gene: TRBV9
J gene: TRBJ2-1
clone size: few

CDR3 DNA: TGTGCCAGCAGATCCGGGGCCAACGTCCTGACTTTC
CDR3 protein: CASRSGANVLTF
D gene: NA
V gene: TRBV27
J gene: TRBJ2-6
clone size: NA

CDR3 DNA: TGCAGCGTTGCAGGGGGCGAAGGCACCGGGGAGCTGTTTTTT
CDR3 protein: CSVAGGEGTGELFF
D gene: TRBD1
V gene: TRBV29-1
J gene: TRBJ2-2
clone size: NA

CDR3 DNA: TGCGCCAGCATAGACAGGAAGGGGAACACTGAAGCTTTCTTT
CDR3 protein: CASIDRKGNTEAFF
D gene: NA
V gene: TRBV10-1
J gene: TRBJ1-1
clone size: NA

CDR3 DNA: TGTGCCAGCAGTTGGGGAGGGACAGGGACGAACACCGGGGAGCTGTTTTTT
CDR3 protein: CASSWGGTGTNTGELFF
D gene: TRBD1
V gene: TRBV27
J gene: TRBJ2-2
clone size: NA

CDR3 DNA: TGTGCCAGTAGTATCCAGGGACAGGGAGTCTACGAGCAGTACTTC
CDR3 protein: CASSIQGQGVYEQYF
D gene: TRBD1
V gene: TRBV19
J gene: TRBJ2-7
clone size: NA

CDR3 DNA: TGTGCCAGCTCACCTTTTACTAGCGACTCCTACGAGCAGTACTTC
CDR3 protein: CASSPFTSDSYEQYF
D gene: TRBD2
V gene: TRBV18
J gene: TRBJ2-7
clone size: NA

CDR3 DNA: TGTGCCAGCGTTGAGGGAGGGGACTCTGGGGCCAACGTCCTGACTTTC
CDR3 protein: CASVEGGDSGANVLTF
D gene: TRBD2
V gene: TRBV6-6
J gene: TRBJ2-6
clone size: NA

CDR3 DNA: NA
CDR3 protein: CAKISVLLCQQGLVETQYF
D gene: NA
V gene: TRBV27
J gene: TRBJ2-5
clone size: NA

CDR3 DNA: TGCGCCAGCAGCTTGGCTAGCGGGAGCAATGAGCAGTTCTTC
CDR3 protein: CASSLASGSNEQFF
D gene: TRBD2
V gene: TRBV5-1
J gene: TRBJ2-1
clone size: NA

CDR3 DNA: TGTGCCAGCAGCGAGGAGGGGTGGGGAAACACCATATATTTT
CDR3 protein: CASSEEGWGNTIYF
D gene: NA
V gene: TRBV9
J gene: TRBJ1-3
clone size: NA

CDR3 DNA: TGTGCCAGCAGCTTATGGGACGGCCTGACCTACGAGCAGTACTTC
CDR3 protein: CASSLWDGLTYEQYF
D gene: NA
V gene: TRBV11-3
J gene: TRBJ2-7
clone size: NA

CDR3 DNA: TGCGCCAGCAGTGAGTCGGGGACAGGCTCTGAAGCTTTCTTT
CDR3 protein: CASSESGTGSEAFF
D gene: TRBD1
V gene: TRBV10-1
J gene: TRBJ1-1
clone size: NA

CDR3 DNA: TGTGCCAGCTCACCGGGACAGGGGGCTCAGTTCTTC
CDR3 protein: CASSPGQGAQFF
D gene: TRBD1
V gene: TRBV18
J gene: TRBJ2-1
clone size: NA

CDR3 DNA: TGTGCCAGCAGTTTAGTGGGGACTAGCACAGATACGCAGTATTTT
CDR3 protein: CASSLVGTSTDTQYF
D gene: NA
V gene: TRBV27
J gene: TRBJ2-3
clone size: once

CDR3 DNA: TGCGCCAGCAGAGAGCCTAGCAGAATTTACAATGAGCAGTTCTTC
CDR3 protein: CASREPSRIYNEQFF
D gene: NA
V gene: TRBV5-1
J gene: TRBJ2-1
clone size: NA

CDR3 DNA: TGTGCCAGCACCATTGGGGGGTCCGGGGAGCTGTTTTTT
CDR3 protein: CASTIGGSGELFF
D gene: NA
V gene: TRBV27
J gene: TRBJ2-2
clone size: NA

CDR3 DNA: TGTGCCACCTGGACAGGTCTTAACTATGGCTACACCTTC
CDR3 protein: CATWTGLNYGYTF
D gene: TRBD1
V gene: TRBV27
J gene: TRBJ1-2
clone size: NA

CDR3 DNA: TGCAGCGTTGATCGCAGACTTGAGCAGTTCTTC
CDR3 protein: CSVDRRLEQFF
D gene: NA
V gene: TRBV29-1
J gene: TRBJ2-1
clone size: NA

CDR3 DNA: TGTGCCAGCAGCTCATTAGCGGCCTCCTACGAGCAGTACTTC
CDR3 protein: CASSSLAASYEQYF
D gene: NA
V gene: TRBV5-6
J gene: TRBJ2-7
clone size: NA

CDR3 DNA: TGTGCCAGCAGTCCAGTTGGCTATGGCTACACCTTC
CDR3 protein: CASSPVGYGYTF
D gene: NA
V gene: TRBV7-2
J gene: TRBJ1-2
clone size: NA

CDR3 DNA: TGTGCCAGTAGCTCCTCTTTAAGGGCTCACTCTGGAAACACCATATATTTT
CDR3 protein: CASSSSLRAHSGNTIYF
D gene: NA
V gene: TRBV19
J gene: TRBJ1-3
clone size: NA

CDR3 DNA: TGCGCCAGCAGCAGGTGGGGGCAGGCCTTTCGGCCCCAGCATTTT
CDR3 protein: CASSRWGQAFRPQHF
D gene: NA
V gene: TRBV10-2
J gene: TRBJ1-5
clone size: NA

CDR3 DNA: TGTGCCAGCAGCTTAGATGGAGAACAGCCCCAGCATTTT
CDR3 protein: CASSLDGEQPQHF
D gene: NA
V gene: TRBV11-3
J gene: TRBJ1-5
clone size: NA

CDR3 DNA: TGCGCCAGCAGCCGCAACCCGGTTGACAGGAGATACAATGAGCAGTTCTTC
CDR3 protein: CASSRNPVDRRYNEQFF
D gene: NA
V gene: TRBV4-1
J gene: TRBJ2-1
clone size: NA

CDR3 DNA: TGTGCCAGCAGTTACGCCAGGTGGGGGGGATCGGAGCCCCAGCATTTT
CDR3 protein: CASSYARWGGSEPQHF
D gene: NA
V gene: TRBV6-6
J gene: TRBJ1-5
clone size: NA

CDR3 DNA: TGTGCCACGCAACTAGGGTACAATGAGCAGTTCTTC
CDR3 protein: CATQLGYNEQFF
D gene: NA
V gene: TRBV19
J gene: TRBJ2-1
clone size: NA

CDR3 DNA: TGTGCCAGCAGCTTACTGCGGGGGGGCTCCTACAATGAGCAGTTCTTC
CDR3 protein: CASSLLRGGSYNEQFF
D gene: TRBD2
V gene: TRBV11-3
J gene: TRBJ2-1
clone size: NA

CDR3 DNA: TGCGCCAGCAGCTTGACAGGTCCCAGGGAGCAGTACTTC
CDR3 protein: CASSLTGPREQYF
D gene: NA
V gene: TRBV5-1
J gene: TRBJ2-5
clone size: NA

CDR3 DNA: TGTGCCAGCAGTCCAGGGACCATCTACGAGCAGTACTTC
CDR3 protein: CASSPGTIYEQYF
D gene: NA
V gene: TRBV28
J gene: TRBJ2-7
clone size: NA

CDR3 DNA: TGTGCCATCAGTGAGTCAGCCGGGAGTAACACCGGGGAGCTGTTTTTT
CDR3 protein: CAISESAGSNTGELFF
D gene: NA
V gene: TRBV10-3
J gene: TRBJ2-2
clone size: NA

CDR3 DNA: TGCGCCAGCAGCCAAGGTGGACAGGGGGGTCAGCCCCAGCATTTT
CDR3 protein: CASSQGGQGGQPQHF
D gene: TRBD1
V gene: TRBV4-1
J gene: TRBJ1-5
clone size: NA

CDR3 DNA: TGTGCTAGTGGTTTGGTAGTCTATGAGCAGTTCTTC
CDR3 protein: CASGLVVYEQFF
D gene: NA
V gene: TRBV12-5
J gene: TRBJ2-1
clone size: NA

CDR3 DNA: TGTGCCAGCAGATCCGGGACGCTGGTCACAGATACGCAGTATTTT
CDR3 protein: CASRSGTLVTDTQYF
D gene: NA
V gene: TRBV6-6
J gene: TRBJ2-3
clone size: once

CDR3 DNA: TGTGCCAGCAGTGAACGTGCTTACTATGGCTACACCTTC
CDR3 protein: CASSERAYYGYTF
D gene: NA
V gene: TRBV6-1
J gene: TRBJ1-2
clone size: NA

CDR3 DNA: TGTGCCAGCAGGGGGGTACAGGGGACGGGTCAGCCCCAGCATTTT
CDR3 protein: CASRGVQGTGQPQHF
D gene: TRBD1
V gene: TRBV2
J gene: TRBJ1-5
clone size: NA

CDR3 DNA: TGCGCCAGCAGCTTACAAGCGAACACTGAAGCTTTCTTT
CDR3 protein: CASSLQANTEAFF
D gene: NA
V gene: TRBV5-1
J gene: TRBJ1-1
clone size: NA

CDR3 DNA: TGTGCCAGCAGCCAGGCCAGCTACGAGCAGTACTTC
CDR3 protein: CASSQASYEQYF
D gene: NA
V gene: TRBV4-2
J gene: TRBJ2-7
clone size: once

CDR3 DNA: TGTGCCAGCAGCCCATATACAGGGAACACTGAAGCTTTCTTT
CDR3 protein: CASSPYTGNTEAFF
D gene: NA
V gene: TRBV5-5
J gene: TRBJ1-1
clone size: NA

CDR3 DNA: TGTGCCAGCAATCATCCAGAGGATTACACTGAAGCTTTCTTT
CDR3 protein: CASNHPEDYTEAFF
D gene: NA
V gene: TRBV5-4
J gene: TRBJ1-1
clone size: NA

CDR3 DNA: TGTGCCAGCAGACCAGGACCCTCTGATGGCTACACCTTC
CDR3 protein: CASRPGPSDGYTF
D gene: NA
V gene: TRBV6-6
J gene: TRBJ1-2
clone size: NA

CDR3 DNA: TGTGCCTGGAGTTTAGGGACTAGCGGGATCTCCTACGAGCAGTACTTC
CDR3 protein: CAWSLGTSGISYEQYF
D gene: TRBD2
V gene: TRBV30
J gene: TRBJ2-7
clone size: NA

CDR3 DNA: TGTGCCAGCAGCGGGACAGTTCCTACAGATACGCAGTATTTT
CDR3 protein: CASSGTVPTDTQYF
D gene: TRBD1
V gene: TRBV28
J gene: TRBJ2-3
clone size: NA

CDR3 DNA: TGCGCCAGCAGCCGCTCCGGGGAAGAATCACCCCTCCACTTT
CDR3 protein: CASSRSGEESPLHF
D gene: NA
V gene: TRBV5-1
J gene: TRBJ1-6
clone size: NA